This T cell receptor (beta chain) was observed in a study of T-cell reconstitution after alpha-beta-depleted transplantation in children. Unique molecular identifiers were incorporated when the TCRbeta library was constructed. Each CDR3 protein is one row after TCRdb ran MiXCR on the PCR reads. The sample shows about 230,000 distinct CDR3 sequences, about a tenth of them seen only once. Study findings and constraints: Several patients had high TCRbeta diversity at day 60; it came from surviving recipient T cells and thymic progenitors. Reports say that about two months after transplant, the alpha-beta T cells came out of several hundred graft clones that had expanded. By one year post-transplant, T-cell counts and diversity largely arose from T cells that were newly produced.

Germline lookup yields CDR1 SNHLY and CDR2 FYNNEI. The J segment lost 3 bases and the V segment lost 7 bases, leaving 4 bases of the junction unmatched. The CDR3 totals 13 residues. This clonotype was detected ten times or more. Its target is unknown. The sequencing here drew on PBMCs, taken before TCRalphabeta/CD19-depleted stem cell transplant. The TCR comes from a child younger than two with acute myeloid leukemia, due to receive a stem cell transplant. The chain couples TRBV2 to TRBJ1-2; 8 bases match TRBD1. This CDR3 is CASTVDRDYGYTF. The CDR3 DNA reads TGTGCCAGCACTGTGGACAGGGACTATGGCTACACCTTC.